A selection of T cell receptor beta chains follows, all from one sample in a study of PD-L1 blockade in urothelial cancer. Sequenced by immunoSEQ multiplex PCR; TCRdb stores in-frame clones only, minus some. The sample consists of some 100,000 clones, approximately 90% of them appearing once. The sequenced sample was PBMCs, obtained around atezolizumab (anti-PD-L1) treatment. The receptors here all came from a woman older than 75 with urothelial cancer. Both conserved end residues are part of each CDR3. A D gene is named only where the DNA matches it firmly.

TRBJ2-7,TRBD2,17,TRBV5-1,TGCGCCAGCAGCACCGGACTAGCGGGAGGGACGTCCTACGAGCAGTACTTC,CASSTGLAGGTSYEQYF
TRBJ2-5,NA,14,TRBV11-3,TGTGCCAGCAGCTTCGGCCGGGACCAAGAGACCCAGTACTTC,CASSFGRDQETQYF
TRBJ1-2,TRBD1,15,TRBV5-1,TGCGCCAGCACTAGGGCCCTGGGGACAGGAGATGGCTACACCTTC,CASTRALGTGDGYTF
TRBJ2-7,NA,15,TRBV10-3,TGTGCCATCAGTGGGACCGACAGGTGGTCCTACGAGCAGTACTTC,CAISGTDRWSYEQYF
TRBJ2-1,TRBD1,16,TRBV7-8,TGTGCCAGCAGCGCGCAGGGGGCGGCGTCTTACAATGAGCAGTTCTTC,CASSAQGAASYNEQFF
TRBJ2-5,TRBD1,16,TRBV25-1,TGTGCCAGCAGTGCAAACCTTGGACAGGGACAAGAGACCCAGTACTTC,CASSANLGQGQETQYF
TRBJ2-5,TRBD2,14,TRBV7-9,TGTGCCAGCAGCCGGACTAGCGGGATAGAGACCCAGTACTTC,CASSRTSGIETQYF
TRBJ2-7,TRBD2,15,TRBV5-4,TGTGCCAGCAGCTCTAGCGGGGCCAGCTCCTACGAGCAGTACTTC,CASSSSGASSYEQYF
TRBJ2-5,TRBD2,16,TRBV5-1,TGCGCCAGCAGCCTGGGGACTAGCGGGGCCGGAGAGACCCAGTACTTC,CASSLGTSGAGETQYF
TRBJ2-7,TRBD1,16,TRBV18,TGTGCCAGCTCACCAATCCCGGCAGGGGGATTTTACGAGCAGTACTTC,CASSPIPAGGFYEQYF
TRBJ2-1,TRBD2,16,TRBV14,TGTGCCAGCAGCCCTGTAGCGGGAATGGCTTACAATGAGCAGTTCTTC,CASSPVAGMAYNEQFF
TRBJ1-2,NA,14,TRBV7-9,TGTGCCAGCAGCTTAGATAGGCAGGGTCGCGGCTACACCTTC,CASSLDRQGRGYTF
TRBJ2-1,NA,12,TRBV28,TGTGCCAGCAGTTTCCTCGCGGGGGAGCAGTTCTTC,CASSFLAGEQFF
TRBJ2-7,NA,14,TRBV6-1,TGTGCCACCTGGGGGGGACAGGACTCCTACGAGCAGTACTTC,CATWGGQDSYEQYF
TRBJ2-1,TRBD2,13,TRBV9,TGTGCCAGCAGCCCGGGACTAGTCAATGAGCAGTTCTTC,CASSPGLVNEQFF
TRBJ1-2,NA,12,TRBV29-1,TGCAGCGTTGAAGAGGACAGCGATGGCTACACCTTC,CSVEEDSDGYTF
TRBJ2-7,NA,12,TRBV2,TGTGCCAGCAGGGAGAGGACCTACGAGCAGTACTTC,CASRERTYEQYF
TRBJ2-2,TRBD2,15,TRBV28,TGTGCCAGCAGTTCTAGCGGGAGACGCACCGGGGAGCTGTTTTTT,CASSSSGRRTGELFF
TRBJ2-1,TRBD2,16,TRBV7-8,TGTGCCAGCAGCTTAGGGGGCGGGGGGCGATACAATGAGCAGTTCTTC,CASSLGGGGRYNEQFF
TRBJ2-7,TRBD1,15,TRBV19,TGTGCCAGTAGTGGGGACAGGGGGCCCTCGTACGAGCAGTACTTC,CASSGDRGPSYEQYF
TRBJ2-2,TRBD2,16,TRBV27,TGTGCCAGCAGTTTACTTCTACCGGGAGGGACCGGGGAGCTGTTTTTT,CASSLLLPGGTGELFF
TRBJ2-2,NA,15,TRBV7-3,TGTGCCAGCAGCCCCCGAGGGGGAGGGGCCGGGGAGCTGTTTTTT,CASSPRGGGAGELFF
TRBJ2-5,TRBD2,16,TRBV27,TGTGCCAGCAGTCCGACTAGCGGGAGGGCTAAAGAGACCCAGTACTTC,CASSPTSGRAKETQYF